These 3 T cell receptor beta chains share one sample of origin, sequenced in a study of T cells in Graves' hyperthyroidism and ophthalmopathy. TCR beta CDR3 regions were amplified from RNA transcripts. Primed by the HTBI set, a first-round RT-PCR was run on the TCR CDR3. One entry per CDR3 protein results from TCRdb running MiXCR on the multiplex PCR reads. The table lists about 600,000 distinct CDR3 sequences, roughly a sixth of them singletons, with about 3.5% in the top ten. Sequenced material: blood. The receptors here all came from a woman aged 40 to 50 with Graves' ophthalmopathy.

This clonotype has a handful of counts. The J gene is TRBJ2-2, the V gene TRBV3-1; weak D call: TRBD2 (5 bases). Germline-derived CDR1 and CDR2 are LGHDT and YNNKEL (reference sequence). Trimming removed 1 base from V and 7 bases from J, with 10 bases in between. This CDR3 region has 14 residues. CDR3 nucleotides: TGTGCCAGCAGCCAAGTCCCGGGAATCGGGGAGCTGTTTTTT. Translation gives CASSQVPGIGELFF.

This clonotype was counted between two and nine times. The chain uses TRBV20-1 and TRBJ2-1, with D possibly being TRBD1 (6 bases). Germline-derived CDR1 and CDR2 are DFQATT and SNEGSKA (reference sequence). This CDR3 spans 17 amino acids. Trimming cost V 5 bases and J 5 bases, with 25 bases left between them. The DNA for the CDR3 is TGCAGTGCTGGCGGTAGGGGGAATCTGCGGACGAACAATGAGCAGTTCTTC. Translation: CSAGGRGNLRTNNEQFF.

Regarding this clonotype: This clone may be a read error of a much larger clone one base away. The CDR3 carries no conserved terminal phenylalanine or tryptophan, so it likely arises from a read error. This chain joins TRBV7-3 and TRBJ2-7; D may be TRBD2 (6 bases). The CDR3 is 16 residues long. Germline-derived CDR1 and CDR2 are SGHTA and FQGTGA. The CDR3 region is CEQWGIAGLGTYEQYL. For the CDR3, the DNA is TGTGAACAGTGGGGGATCGCGGGACTGGGGACCTACGAGCAGTACCTC.